This TCR beta chain came from a study of blood T cell repertoires in COVID-19. In the study overall: The study drew acute and convalescent COVID-19 samples from the United States, Italy and Spain.

The CDR3 is made up of 14 amino acids. Trimming cost V 1 base and J 3 bases, with 9 bases left between them. The germline V gene encodes CDR1 LGHNA and CDR2 YNFKEQ. In this sample, this clone turned up once. Profiling relied on immunoSEQ multiplex PCR, and the TCRdb table lists in-frame clones only, not all of them. The sample carries 540,000 or so clones, approximately 91% recorded once. Sequenced: peripheral blood. This clonotype was sampled from a woman between 45 and 65 years old with COVID-19, enrolled during active disease. V usage is TRBV4-2 and J usage is TRBJ2-5; D remains unclear. The DNA of the CDR3 is TGTGCCAGCAGCCAAGGACTGCTAGAAGAGACCCAGTACTTC. Translating gives CASSQGLLEETQYF.